The source of this T cell receptor (beta chain) is a study of early T cells in non-severe SARS-CoV-2 infection. Study information: Bulk RNA isolated from unsorted whole blood underwent sequencing; chains were not paired.

CDR1 PRHDT and CDR2 FYEKMQ come from the germline V gene (reference sequence). The CDR3 is made up of 14 amino acids. With V trimmed by 5 bases and J by 5 bases, 6 bases remained unmatched. This clonotype was seen more than once but under ten times. TCRdb re-analysed the 5' RACE reads in MiXCR, keeping a single row per CDR3 protein. This table has roughly 90,000 distinct CDR3 sequences, around 13% appearing once. The gene calls are TRBV13 and TRBJ2-7, with TRBD1 identical over 10 bases. The TCR originated in an adult who was a healthcare worker with PCR-confirmed SARS-CoV-2 infection or an uninfected control (not recorded which). Sequencing used whole blood. CDR3 in amino acids: CASSIGTGVHEQYF. Here the CDR3 DNA reads TGTGCCAGCAGCATCGGGACAGGGGTCCACGAGCAGTACTTC.